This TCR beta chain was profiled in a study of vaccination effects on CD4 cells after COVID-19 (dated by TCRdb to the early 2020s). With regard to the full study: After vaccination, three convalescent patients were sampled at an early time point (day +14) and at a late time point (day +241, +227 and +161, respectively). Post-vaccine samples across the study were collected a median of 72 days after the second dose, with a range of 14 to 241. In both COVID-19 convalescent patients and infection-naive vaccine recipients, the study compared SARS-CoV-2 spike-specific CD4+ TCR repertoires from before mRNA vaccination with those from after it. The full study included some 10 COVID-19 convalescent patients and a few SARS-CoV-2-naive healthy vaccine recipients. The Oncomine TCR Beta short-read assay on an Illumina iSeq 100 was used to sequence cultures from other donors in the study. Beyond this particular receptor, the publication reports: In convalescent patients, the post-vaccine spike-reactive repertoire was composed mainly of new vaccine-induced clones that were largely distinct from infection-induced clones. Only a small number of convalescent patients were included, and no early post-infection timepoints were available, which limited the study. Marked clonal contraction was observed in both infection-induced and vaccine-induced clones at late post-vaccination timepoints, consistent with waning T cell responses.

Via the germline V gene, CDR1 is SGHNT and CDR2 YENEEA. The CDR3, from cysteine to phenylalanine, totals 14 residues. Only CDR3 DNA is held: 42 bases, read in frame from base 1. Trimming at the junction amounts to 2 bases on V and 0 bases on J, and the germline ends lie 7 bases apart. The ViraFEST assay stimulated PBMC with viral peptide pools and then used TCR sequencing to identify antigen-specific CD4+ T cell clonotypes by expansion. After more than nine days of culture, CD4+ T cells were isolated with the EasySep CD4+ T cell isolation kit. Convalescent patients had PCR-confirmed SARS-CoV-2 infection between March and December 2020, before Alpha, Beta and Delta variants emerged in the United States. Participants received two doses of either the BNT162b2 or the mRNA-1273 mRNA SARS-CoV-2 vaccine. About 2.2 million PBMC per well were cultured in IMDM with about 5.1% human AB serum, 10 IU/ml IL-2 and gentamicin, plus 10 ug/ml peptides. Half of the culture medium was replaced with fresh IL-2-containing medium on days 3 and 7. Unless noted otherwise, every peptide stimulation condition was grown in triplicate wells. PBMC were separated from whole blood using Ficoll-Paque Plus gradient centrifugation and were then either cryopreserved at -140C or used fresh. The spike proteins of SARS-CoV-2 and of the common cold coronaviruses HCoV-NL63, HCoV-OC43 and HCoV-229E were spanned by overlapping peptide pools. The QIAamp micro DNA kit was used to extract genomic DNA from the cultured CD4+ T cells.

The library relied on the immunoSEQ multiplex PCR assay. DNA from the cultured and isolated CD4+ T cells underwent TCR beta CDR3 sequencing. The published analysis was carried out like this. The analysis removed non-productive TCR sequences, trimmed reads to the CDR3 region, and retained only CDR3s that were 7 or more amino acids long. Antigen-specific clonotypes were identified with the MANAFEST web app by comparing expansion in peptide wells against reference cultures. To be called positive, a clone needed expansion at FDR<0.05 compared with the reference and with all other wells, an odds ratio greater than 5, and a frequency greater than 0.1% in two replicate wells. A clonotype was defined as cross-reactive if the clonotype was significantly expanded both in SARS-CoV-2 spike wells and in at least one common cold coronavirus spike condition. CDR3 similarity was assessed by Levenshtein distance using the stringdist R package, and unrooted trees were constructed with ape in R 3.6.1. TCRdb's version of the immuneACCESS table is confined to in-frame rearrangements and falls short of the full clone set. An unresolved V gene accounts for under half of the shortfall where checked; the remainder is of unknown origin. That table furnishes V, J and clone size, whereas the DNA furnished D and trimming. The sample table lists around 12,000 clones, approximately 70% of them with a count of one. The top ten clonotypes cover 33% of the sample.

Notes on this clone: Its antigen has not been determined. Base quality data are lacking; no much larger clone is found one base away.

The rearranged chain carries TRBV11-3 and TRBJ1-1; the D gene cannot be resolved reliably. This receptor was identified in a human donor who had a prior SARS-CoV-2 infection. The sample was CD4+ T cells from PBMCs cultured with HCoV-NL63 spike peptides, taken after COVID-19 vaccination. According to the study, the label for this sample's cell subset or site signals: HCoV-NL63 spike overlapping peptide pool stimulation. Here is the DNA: TGTGCCAGCAGCTTAAGACAAGTGAACACTGAAGCTTTCTTT. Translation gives CASSLRQVNTEAFF.